The 10 T cell receptor beta chains below all came from one sample that was sequenced in a study of shared clonotypes between healthy human individuals. The table came from immunoSEQ multiplex PCR; TCRdb's copy has only in-frame clones and leaves some out. This table holds hundreds of thousands of clones, roughly 83% found once. Sequencing was carried out using PBMCs. Receptors originate from a woman aged 40 to 55 in good health. Some clones in this sample may be carry-over from other donors' samples.

This chain uses TRBV19 with TRBJ2-1, with a weak D call TRBD1 (6 bases). The germline V and J ends were trimmed by 6 bases and 3 bases, with 12 bases remaining between them. This CDR3 contains 14 residues. Germline V gene sequence: CDR1 LNHDA, CDR2 SQIVND (reference sequence). CDR3 sequence: CASSKGQNYNEQFF. CDR3 bases: TGTGCCAGTAGCAAGGGACAAAACTACAATGAGCAGTTCTTC. The full variable domain, rest sourced from reference TRBV19 and TRBJ2-1, is DGGITQSPKYLFRKEGQNVTLSCEQNLNHDAMYWYRQDPGQGLRLIYYSQIVNDFQKGDIAEGYSVSREKKESFPLTVTSAQKNPTAFYLCASSKGQNYNEQFFGPGTRLTVL.

The V and J genes are TRBV19 and TRBJ2-3; 11 nucleotides agree with TRBD1. V was clipped by 5 bases and J by 5 bases; unmatched bases: 9. Germline V gene data show CDR1 as LNHDA and CDR2 as SQIVND (reference sequence). CDR3 length: 16 amino acids. In DNA form, the CDR3 reads TGTGCCAGTAGTGGAAGGACAGGGGGCCATTTAGATACGCAGTATTTT. Translation gives CASSGRTGGHLDTQYF.

Points on this clone: Compared with germline, one end of the junction differs, possibly owing to a read error. This chain connects TRBV10-3 to TRBJ1-2, with TRBD1 matching 8 bases. CDR1 is ENHRY, CDR2 SYGVKD, per germline. This CDR3 is 16 amino acids long. The CDR3 DNA follows: TGTGCCGTCAGTGAGAGGTGGCAGGGGGCGGTCTATGGCTACACCTTC. As protein: CAVSERWQGAVYGYTF.

The gene calls are TRBV30 and TRBJ1-3; 7 bases are a match to TRBD1. Trimming cost V 8 bases and J 0 bases; bases outside gene matches: 13. CDR3 length equals 16 residues. Germline CDR1 GTSNPN, CDR2 SVGIG (reference sequence). CDR3 in amino acids: CARMSLGQSSGNTIYF. The CDR3 DNA follows: TGTGCCCGGATGTCGTTGGGACAGAGCTCTGGAAACACCATATATTTT.

The rearrangement uses TRBV14 and TRBJ2-2, with a possible D match to TRBD2 (5 bases). V lost 3 bases to trimming and J lost 4 bases, with 12 bases between them. The CDR3 is made up of 15 amino acids. Germline-derived CDR1 and CDR2 are SGHDN and FVKESK. CDR3 nucleotides: TGTGCCAGCAGCCAGTTGGGAGACCTCACCGGGGAGCTGTTTTTT. Translation gives CASSQLGDLTGELFF.

The chain joins TRBV11-2 to TRBJ2-2; the match to TRBD1 covers 9 bases. With 5 bases clipped from V and 4 bases from J, the junction kept 5 bases outside the gene matches. CDR1 SGHAT and CDR2 FQNNGV come from the germline V gene. The CDR3 loop spans 15 amino acids. CDR3 DNA: TGTGCCAGCAGCCAAAGGACAGGGGTCACCGGGGAGCTGTTTTTT. Translating it yields CASSQRTGVTGELFF.

This chain links TRBV6-1 with TRBJ1-4, with D maybe TRBD1 (5 bases). The germline V gene has CDR1 MNHNS and CDR2 SASEGT. This CDR3 region has 15 residues. V lost 6 bases and J lost 0, with 11 bases in between. CDR3: CASREDIATNEKLFF. In DNA form, the CDR3 reads TGTGCCAGCAGGGAGGACATTGCAACTAATGAAAAACTGTTTTTT.

The chain carries TRBV28 and TRBJ1-1; D is undetermined. V was clipped by 7 bases and J by 1 base, with 7 bases between them. Germline CDR1 and CDR2: MDHEN and SYDVKM. This CDR3 comprises 12 residues. The chain's CDR3 is CASTLGNTEAFF. Here the CDR3 DNA reads TGTGCCAGCACCCTCGGGAACACTGAAGCTTTCTTT.

The rearrangement uses TRBV6-1 and TRBJ2-2; 11 bases agree with TRBD1. V was clipped by 4 bases and J by 5 bases; unmatched bases: 3. Germline CDR1 and CDR2: MNHNS and SASEGT. The CDR3 runs to 15 residues. CDR3 DNA: TGTGCCAGCAGTGGGGACAGGGGGTATACCGGGGAGCTGTTTTTT. Translating gives CASSGDRGYTGELFF.

This clone has a single count. The chain is built from TRBV5-4 and TRBJ2-5, with D perhaps being TRBD1 or TRBD2 (7 bases each). The CDR3 extends over 15 amino acids. V lost 4 bases, J lost 0 bases, and 13 bases lay in between. Germline V gene sequence: CDR1 SGHNT, CDR2 YYREEE (reference sequence). CDR3 coding DNA: TGTGCCAGCAGCCCAGGGGGAGGGGACCAAGAGACCCAGTACTTC. It encodes CASSPGGGDQETQYF.